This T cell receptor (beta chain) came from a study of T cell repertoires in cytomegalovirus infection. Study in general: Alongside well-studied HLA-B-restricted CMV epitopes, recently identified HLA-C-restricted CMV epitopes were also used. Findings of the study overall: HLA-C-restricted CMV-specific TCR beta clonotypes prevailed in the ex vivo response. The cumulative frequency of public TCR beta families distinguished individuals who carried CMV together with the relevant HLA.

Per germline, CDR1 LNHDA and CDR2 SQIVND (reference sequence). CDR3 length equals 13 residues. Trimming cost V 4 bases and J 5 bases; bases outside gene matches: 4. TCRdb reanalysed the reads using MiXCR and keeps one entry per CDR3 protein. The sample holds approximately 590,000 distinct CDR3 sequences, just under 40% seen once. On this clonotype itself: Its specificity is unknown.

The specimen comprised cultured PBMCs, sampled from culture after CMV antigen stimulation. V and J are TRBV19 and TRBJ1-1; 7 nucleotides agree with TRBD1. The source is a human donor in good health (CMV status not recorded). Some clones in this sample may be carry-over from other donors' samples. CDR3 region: CASSKRGLTEAFF. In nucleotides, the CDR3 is TGTGCCAGTAGTAAAAGGGGGCTTACTGAAGCTTTCTTT.